This T cell receptor beta chain emerged from a study of PD-L1 blockade in urothelial cancer. Study-level information: Once treatment had started, blood was analyzed at 3 weeks (second dose) and again at 6 weeks.

CDR1 and CDR2 (germline): SEHNR, FQNEAQ (reference sequence). The CDR3 runs 14 residues. V lost 5 bases to trimming and J lost 3 bases, with 13 bases between them. For each patient, 1 to 8 samples were obtained, pretreatment and on-treatment. Clones were read by immunoSEQ multiplex PCR, and TCRdb kept only the in-frame ones, dropping some. The data show approximately 32,000 clones, 84% seen once. The TCR comes from a man aged 55-75 years with urothelial cancer. This sequence joins TRBV7-9 and TRBJ1-1; the D gene is possibly TRBD1 (6 bases). The material was PBMCs, obtained around atezolizumab (anti-PD-L1) treatment. The CDR3 nucleotides read TGTGCCAGCAGCCCTATGGGGACACACACTGAAGCTTTCTTT. Encoded protein: CASSPMGTHTEAFF.